This entry lists 26 T cell receptor beta chains sequenced from one sample in a study of PD-1 blockade in classical Hodgkin lymphoma. Some clones are missing from TCRdb's copy, which holds only in-frame ones; the method was immunoSEQ multiplex PCR. The sample lists 53,000 or so clones; 65% to 85% were seen once. Every single patient, without exception, relapsed after autologous stem cell transplantation, and brentuximab vedotin exposure varied. The sequences come from peripheral blood mononuclear cells (PBMCs), collected at baseline. The receptor source for this set is a human donor with classical Hodgkin lymphoma.

The chain employs TRBV6-5 and TRBJ2-3, with D possibly matching TRBD1 (5 bases). V was cut by 9 bases and J by 5 bases, with 18 bases left in between. This CDR3 comprises 14 residues. Germline-derived CDR1 and CDR2 are MNHEY and SVGAGI. The DNA for the CDR3 is TGTGCCAGTGCCCGGGCCTTCACAGGAGATACGCAGTATTTT. It encodes CASARAFTGDTQYF.

The count of this clone is one. The V call is TRBV7-9, the J call TRBJ2-3, with 8 bases matching TRBD1. The germline gives CDR1 SEHNR, CDR2 FQNEAQ (reference sequence). V shed 3 bases, J shed 8 bases, and the junction held 7 bases outside the gene matches. There are 14 residues in the CDR3. The CDR3 DNA reads TGTGCCAGCAGCTTCAGCGGACAGGGTAGTACGCAGTATTTT. It yields the protein CASSFSGQGSTQYF.

The V gene is TRBV29-1, the J gene TRBJ2-7, with 7 bases fitting TRBD1. The CDR3 totals 13 residues. The trim removed 6 bases at V and 0 bases at J, leaving 5 bases unmatched. Germline CDR1 SQVTM, CDR2 ANQGSEA. DNA of the CDR3: TGCAGCGTCGTCCGGGACAGCTCCTACGAGCAGTACTTC. Its translation is CSVVRDSSYEQYF.

The chain employs TRBV19 and TRBJ1-2; D remains ambiguous. The CDR3 totals 14 residues. Germline loops: CDR1 LNHDA, CDR2 SQIVND (reference sequence). V lost 5 bases and J 2 bases, leaving 12 bases between the germline ends. The CDR3, as DNA: TGTGCCAGTAGTTCCCGCCTTGGGAACTATGGCTACACCTTC. Translating it yields CASSSRLGNYGYTF.

V usage is TRBV7-8 and J usage is TRBJ1-4; D gene uncertain. This CDR3 spans 12 amino acids. V lost 5 bases and J lost 7, with 8 bases in between. Germline values: CDR1 SGHVS, CDR2 FQNEAQ. The CDR3 is CASSLLGEKLFF. CDR3 DNA: TGTGCCAGCAGCCTTTTAGGTGAAAAACTGTTTTTT.

This chain connects TRBV23-1 to TRBJ2-5, with D possibly matching TRBD1 (6 bases). TRBV23-1 belongs to the ORF category, with a function that is uncertain. V was pared by 6 bases and J by 3 bases, with 14 bases between. CDR3 length: 14 amino acids. CDR3 amino acids: CASSPGQSEETQYF. Here the CDR3 DNA reads TGCGCCAGCAGCCCCGGACAGAGTGAAGAGACCCAGTACTTC.

This chain uses TRBV30 with TRBJ2-5, with TRBD2 as a possible D gene (7 bases). The CDR3 sequence is 15 residues long. The germline V gene encodes CDR1 GTSNPN and CDR2 SVGIG (reference sequence). V was cut by 0 bases and J by 9 bases, with 20 bases left in between. The CDR3 here is CAWSVRGGGLWAQYF. DNA for the CDR3: TGTGCCTGGAGTGTAAGGGGCGGGGGCCTTTGGGCCCAGTACTTC.

The chain combines TRBV29-1 with TRBJ2-3, with D perhaps matching TRBD1 (6 bases). Germline values: CDR1 SQVTM, CDR2 ANQGSEA. CDR3 length equals 12 residues. V was shortened by 7 bases and J by 5 bases, with 13 bases between the two germline ends. CDR3 bases: TGCAGCGCCACCCCCAGGGGAGATACGCAGTATTTT. This gives the protein CSATPRGDTQYF.

The genes are TRBV4-3 and TRBJ2-3; the match to TRBD2 covers 7 bases. V was pared by 5 bases and J by 0 bases, with 5 bases of the junction left unmatched. Germline values: CDR1 LGHNA, CDR2 YSLEER. The CDR3 is made up of 15 amino acids. The CDR3 protein is CASSIQAGSTDTQYF. DNA of the CDR3: TGCGCCAGCAGCATCCAAGCGGGAAGCACAGATACGCAGTATTTT.

V is TRBV30 and J is TRBJ2-7; D gene unclear. V shed 3 bases and J shed 5 bases, with 11 bases lying between them. The CDR3 spans 12 residues. The germline CDR1 and CDR2 sequences are GTSNPN and SVGIG (reference sequence). CDR3 protein: CAWRDDLHEQYF. The CDR3 DNA sequence: TGTGCCTGGAGGGACGACCTCCACGAGCAGTACTTC.

J is TRBJ2-1 and V is TRBV30; D unresolved. Germline loops: CDR1 GTSNPN, CDR2 SVGIG (reference sequence). The CDR3 sequence is 15 residues long. V was cut by 2 bases and J by 8 bases, with 19 bases left in between. CDR3 residues: CAWSPPWASRYEQFF. In DNA form, the CDR3 reads TGTGCCTGGAGTCCCCCCTGGGCTAGTAGATATGAGCAGTTCTTC.

V usage is TRBV30 and J usage is TRBJ2-7; the D call may be TRBD1 or TRBD2 (5 bases each). The CDR3 is 12 amino acids. Between the trimmed V and J ends, which lost 2 bases and 7 bases, there was a span of 12 bases. Germline V gene sequence: CDR1 GTSNPN, CDR2 SVGIG (reference sequence). CDR3 protein: CAWSWDEREQYF. The CDR3 coding sequence is TGTGCCTGGAGTTGGGACGAGCGGGAGCAGTACTTC. Supplemented by reference TRBV30 and TRBJ2-7, the full variable domain reads SQTIHQWPATLVQPVGSPLSLECTVEGTSNPNLYWYRQAAGRGLQLLFYSVGIGQISSEVPQNLSASRPQDRQFILSSKKLLLSDSGFYLCAWSWDEREQYFGPGTRLTVT.

The rearrangement uses TRBV14 and TRBJ1-1, with 7 bases fitting TRBD1. Per the germline V gene, CDR1 is SGHDN and CDR2 is FVKESK. The J segment lost 5 bases and the V segment lost 2 bases, leaving 2 bases of the junction unmatched. This CDR3 has 13 amino acids. Here the CDR3 reads CASSQQQGTEAFF. The CDR3 nucleotides are TGTGCCAGCAGCCAACAACAGGGGACTGAAGCTTTCTTT.

The rearrangement links TRBV2 to TRBJ1-1; D gene ambiguous. This CDR3 spans 14 amino acids. Germline V gives CDR1 SNHLY, CDR2 FYNNEI. Trimming left V 5 bases short and J 0 bases short, with 10 bases between. This CDR3 is CASSRQPLNTEAFF. In DNA form, the CDR3 reads TGTGCCAGCAGTAGGCAGCCCTTGAACACTGAAGCTTTCTTT.

V and J are TRBV7-9 and TRBJ1-1; TRBD1 matches 7 bases. The germline CDR1 and CDR2 sequences are SEHNR and FQNEAQ (reference sequence). The length of the CDR3 is 13 residues. With V trimmed by 5 bases and J by 4 bases, 4 bases remained unmatched. CDR3 residues: CASSQGTATEAFF. CDR3 nucleotide sequence: TGTGCCAGCAGCCAAGGGACAGCCACTGAAGCTTTCTTT.

V gene TRBV19 combines with J gene TRBJ2-3; 12 nucleotides agree with TRBD2. Germline trimming cut 3 bases from V and 1 base from J; bases unmatched to any gene: 8. Germline CDR1 is LNHDA and CDR2 is SQIVND (reference sequence). This CDR3 contains 18 residues. CDR3 residues: CASSIPGLAGEGTDTQYF. The CDR3 bases are TGTGCCAGTAGTATTCCGGGACTAGCGGGTGAGGGCACAGATACGCAGTATTTT.

The rearrangement links TRBV6-1 to TRBJ1-5, with 7 bases that match TRBD1. In germline, CDR1 is MNHNS, CDR2 SASEGT. The CDR3 covers 15 residues. The J segment lost 6 bases and the V segment lost 0 bases, leaving 5 bases of the junction unmatched. CDR3 DNA sequence: TGTGCCAGCAGTGAAGCGCTGGAGGGGGCTCAGCCCCAGCATTTT. This gives the protein CASSEALEGAQPQHF.

The CDR3 region has the DNA TGCGCCAGCAGTCGGAGCGGGAGGCCCACAGATACGCAGTATTTT. It translates to CASSRSGRPTDTQYF. This chain uses TRBV10-1 with TRBJ2-3; TRBD2 matches at 9 bases. CDR3 length: 15 residues. Germline V CDR1 and CDR2: WNHNN, SYGVQD (reference sequence). J was trimmed by 2 bases and V by 5 bases; bases with no gene match: 5.

This clone was seen a single time. This chain uses TRBV7-2 with TRBJ1-5, with TRBD1 matching over 7 bases. Trimming took 6 bases from V and 7 from J; bases not matched to a gene: 9. CDR3 length: 14 residues. Per germline, CDR1 SGHTA and CDR2 FQGNSA. The CDR3 region is CASRPSGGGQPQHF. The DNA for the CDR3 is TGTGCCAGCAGGCCCTCAGGGGGAGGACAGCCCCAGCATTTT.

This clone was observed at least ten times. The chain is built from TRBV28 and TRBJ1-2, with TRBD1 identical over 7 bases. This CDR3 spans 13 amino acids. Germline assignment: CDR1 MDHEN and CDR2 SYDVKM. V was clipped by 0 bases and J by 8 bases; unmatched bases: 3. The CDR3 loop reads CASSLWGDSGYTF. In nucleotides, the CDR3 is TGTGCCAGCAGTTTATGGGGGGACAGCGGCTACACCTTC.

This chain uses TRBV5-1 with TRBJ2-5; D is unresolved. The CDR3 length is 19 residues. Germline values: CDR1 SGHRS, CDR2 YFSETQ. V lost 4 bases and J 1 base, leaving 26 bases between the germline ends. The CDR3 spells CASSGIHRNSQVFQETQYF. The CDR3 bases are TGCGCCAGCAGCGGAATACACCGGAACAGTCAGGTGTTCCAAGAGACCCAGTACTTC.

This clone occurred once. This sequence joins TRBV7-9 and TRBJ2-7, with D tentatively TRBD1 (6 bases). The germline V and J ends were trimmed by 6 bases and 0 bases, with 18 bases remaining between them. CDR3 length: 16 amino acids. Per germline, CDR1 SEHNR and CDR2 FQNEAQ (reference sequence). The CDR3 is CASSQVTGYHSYEQYF. CDR3 coding DNA: TGTGCCAGCAGTCAGGTCACAGGGTATCACTCCTACGAGCAGTACTTC.

The rearrangement links TRBV11-3 to TRBJ2-7, with 9 positions matching TRBD2. With V trimmed by 0 bases and J by 3 bases, 12 bases remained unmatched. Germline values: CDR1 SGHNT, CDR2 YENEEA. The CDR3 has 18 residues. CDR3 sequence reads: CASSLDRLAGGSVYEQYF. CDR3 bases: TGTGCCAGCAGCTTAGATCGGTTGGCGGGAGGGTCGGTCTACGAGCAGTACTTC.

The chain uses TRBV29-1 and TRBJ2-1, with D unclear. CDR3 size: 12 residues. From germline, CDR1 is SQVTM and CDR2 ANQGSEA. Trimming shortened V by 5 bases and J by 12 bases, and 17 bases separated the two germline ends. CDR3 in DNA: TGCAGCGTTCGGAGTTCTTGGTGGTCGCAGTTCTTC. Translating it yields CSVRSSWWSQFF.

V gene TRBV10-3 combines with J gene TRBJ1-1, with D possibly matching TRBD1 (5 bases). CDR3 length: 14 residues. CDR1 is ENHRY and CDR2 is SYGVKD in the germline V gene. The V end was cut by 2 bases, the J end by 3 bases, with 10 bases between. CDR3 in amino acids: CAISETIGDTEAFF. CDR3 nucleotide sequence: TGTGCCATCAGTGAGACGATAGGGGACACTGAAGCTTTCTTT.

This clone occurred once. V usage is TRBV5-1 and J usage is TRBJ2-1; D might be TRBD2 (5 bases). V lost 0 bases, J lost 2 bases, and 9 bases lay in between. The CDR3 runs 15 residues. Germline-derived CDR1 and CDR2 are SGHRS and YFSETQ. Here the CDR3 DNA reads TGCGCCAGCAGCTTGGCCGGGAACACCTACAATGAGCAGTTCTTC. Residues: CASSLAGNTYNEQFF.